One and the same sample provided the 25 T cell receptor beta chains below, sequenced in a study of blood T cell repertoires in COVID-19. TCRdb's copy holds only in-frame clones and misses some; the assay was immunoSEQ multiplex PCR. In the table there are a few hundred thousand clones, 80% to 90% of which are singletons. Sequencing was performed on PBMCs or T cells enriched from blood (not recorded which). The receptors originated from a man between 25 and 39 years old who had recovered from COVID-19.

This chain joins TRBV5-4 and TRBJ1-6; TRBD1 agrees at 7 bases. The CDR3 totals 16 residues. V dropped 4 bases and J dropped 0; count of bases not matched to a gene: 4. Looked up from germline, CDR1 is SGHNT and CDR2 is YYREEE (reference sequence). As DNA, the CDR3 is TGTGCCAGCAGCCAGGGACAGAGCTCCTATAATTCACCCCTCCACTTT. This codes for CASSQGQSSYNSPLHF.

This clone has just a few counts. This chain links TRBV30 with TRBJ1-5; D gene uncertain. This CDR3 contains 15 residues. The V gene lost 7 bases and the J gene lost 4 bases, with 20 bases spanning the gap. CDR1 is GTSNPN and CDR2 is SVGIG in the germline V gene (reference sequence). The CDR3 nucleotides read TGTGCCTTCGGGAAAGGACTCTCCCGTAATCAGCCCCAGCATTTT. Its translation is CAFGKGLSRNQPQHF.

V is TRBV6-2 or TRBV6-3 and J is TRBJ1-6, with no clear D. This CDR3 has 15 amino acids. Germline V CDR1 and CDR2: MNHEY, SVGEGT. V shed 2 bases and J shed 8 bases, with 13 bases lying between them. The CDR3: CASSYRQAAHSPLHF. The DNA of the CDR3 is TGTGCCAGCAGTTACCGGCAGGCAGCCCATTCACCCCTCCACTTT.

This chain links TRBV18 with TRBJ2-2; possibly TRBD1 for D (6 bases). The CDR3 runs to 17 residues. Deletions cut 1 base from V and 2 bases from J, with 14 bases between. Germline V lookup: CDR1 KGHSH, CDR2 LQKENI. DNA for the CDR3: TGTGCCAGCTCACCACTCTTCAGGGACACAAACACCGGGGAGCTGTTTTTT. This gives the protein CASSPLFRDTNTGELFF.

This clone was found a few times. V usage is TRBV18 and J usage is TRBJ1-5; no reliable D call. CDR1 is KGHSH and CDR2 is LQKENI in the germline V gene. Deletions cut 5 bases from V and 7 bases from J, with 15 bases between. The CDR3 covers 14 residues. CDR3 region: CASSSLGGRQPQHF. CDR3 sequence (DNA): TGTGCCAGCTCATCGCTGGGAGGACGACAGCCCCAGCATTTT.

This clone was counted a single time. The chain is built from TRBV5-1 and TRBJ2-2; TRBD1 is a possible D gene (5 bases). This CDR3 region has 15 residues. Germline lookup yields CDR1 SGHRS and CDR2 YFSETQ. V lost 2 bases to trimming and J lost 6 bases, with 14 bases between them. The CDR3 DNA follows: TGCGCCAGCAGCTTCGGTCAGGGCGGACCCGGGGAGCTGTTTTTT. It is translated as CASSFGQGGPGELFF. Based on the CDR3 plus reference TRBV5-1 and TRBJ2-2, the full variable domain is KAGVTQTPRYLIKTRGQQVTLSCSPISGHRSVSWYQQTPGQGLQFLFEYFSETQRNKGNFPGRFSGRQFSNSRSEMNVSTLELGDSALYLCASSFGQGGPGELFFGEGSRLTVL.

CDR3 region: CASRERGGQLNEQFF. Here the CDR3 DNA reads TGTGCCAGCAGGGAGCGGGGGGGCCAATTGAATGAGCAGTTCTTC. This chain links TRBV27 with TRBJ2-1; the match to TRBD2 covers 10 bases. V lost 6 bases to trimming and J lost 7 bases; unmatched junction nucleotides: 9. The CDR3 loop spans 15 amino acids. Germline lookup yields CDR1 MNHEY and CDR2 SMNVEV (reference sequence).

The V call is TRBV7-2, the J call TRBJ2-3; 8 bases map to TRBD2. Unmatched junction bases numbered 16, after V lost 5 bases and J lost 6 bases. The CDR3 has 17 residues. Germline CDR1 SGHTA, CDR2 FQGNSA. The CDR3 reads CASSIKPGLLAGDTQYF. The CDR3 coding sequence is TGTGCCAGCAGCATAAAACCGGGACTTCTAGCGGGCGATACGCAGTATTTT.

The genes are TRBV10-1 and TRBJ2-7, with 11 bases lining up with TRBD2. V shed 9 bases, J shed 6 bases, and the junction held 7 bases outside the gene matches. The CDR3 is 13 residues long. Germline CDR1 WNHNN, CDR2 SYGVQD (reference sequence). The CDR3 nucleotides read TGCGCCAGGAGACTAGCGGGGTCTTTCGAGCAGTACTTC. Residues: CARRLAGSFEQYF.

This clone was counted a single time. The rearrangement joins TRBV14 to TRBJ1-1; D is undetermined. V dropped 0 bases and J dropped 6 bases, with 5 bases sitting between them. CDR3 length: 12 amino acids. Germline assignment: CDR1 SGHDN and CDR2 FVKESK. Here the CDR3 DNA reads TGTGCCAGCAGCCAAGAGTTCGCTGAAGCTTTCTTT. Amino acid sequence: CASSQEFAEAFF.

The chain couples TRBV9 to TRBJ2-7; 8 bases agree with TRBD1. Germline-derived CDR1 and CDR2 are SGDLS and YYNGEE. The junction had 2 bases not matched to a gene; V was cut back by 1 base and J by 2 bases. CDR3 length: 14 residues. Here the CDR3 DNA reads TGTGCCAGCAGCGTATGGGACAGGCCCTACGAGCAGTACTTC. Protein: CASSVWDRPYEQYF.

The chain joins TRBV6-5 to TRBJ1-2; 8 bases line up with TRBD1. With 2 bases clipped from V and 8 bases from J, the junction kept 4 bases outside the gene matches. The CDR3 is 13 amino acids. Germline assignment: CDR1 MNHEY and CDR2 SVGAGI. CDR3 region: CASSYGRGQGYTF. Here the CDR3 DNA reads TGTGCCAGCAGTTACGGCAGGGGGCAGGGCTACACCTTC.

CDR3 amino acids: CASSTRVAGNTEAFF. CDR3 coding DNA: TGTGCCAGTAGTACCAGGGTTGCCGGGAACACTGAAGCTTTCTTT. The rearrangement joins TRBV19 to TRBJ1-1; D is possibly TRBD1 (5 bases). This CDR3 has 15 amino acids. Germline CDR1 is LNHDA and CDR2 is SQIVND (reference sequence). The ends were cut back, 4 bases at V and 1 base at J, with 13 bases in the middle.

The CDR3 region has the DNA TGTGCCAGCAGCGTAGGAGGGGGCGGCGACGAGCAGTACTTC. Protein product: CASSVGGGGDEQYF. The rearrangement uses TRBV9 and TRBJ2-7; 7 nucleotides line up with TRBD1. This CDR3 spans 14 amino acids. The trim removed 0 bases at V and 5 bases at J, leaving 5 bases unmatched. CDR1 SGDLS and CDR2 YYNGEE come from the germline V gene.

The chain links TRBV6-1 to TRBJ2-3, with 8 bases that match TRBD1. The CDR3 totals 16 residues. The germline gives CDR1 MNHNS, CDR2 SASEGT. Germline trimming cut 1 base from V and 4 bases from J; bases unmatched to any gene: 7. The CDR3 DNA sequence: TGTGCCAGCAGTGAAGAGGTCAGGGGGCATGCAGATACGCAGTATTTT. Encoded protein: CASSEEVRGHADTQYF.

The chain carries TRBV7-3 and TRBJ2-1; the match to TRBD1 covers 7 bases. CDR1 and CDR2 from the germline V gene are SGHTA and FQGTGA. The CDR3 runs to 16 residues. V shed 4 bases and J 8 bases; nucleotides not matched to a gene: 14. The CDR3 sequence: CASSSPRRQGIYEQFF. The CDR3 coding sequence is TGTGCCAGCAGCTCACCCCGCCGACAGGGTATCTATGAGCAGTTCTTC. The whole variable domain, remainder taken from reference TRBV7-3 and TRBJ2-1, is GAGVSQTPSNKVTEKGKYVELRCDPISGHTALYWYRQSLGQGPEFLIYFQGTGAADDSGLPNDRFFAVRPEGSVSTLKIQRTERGDSAVYLCASSSPRRQGIYEQFFGPGTRLTVL.

The rearrangement links TRBV29-1 to TRBJ1-1, with 10 bases matching TRBD1. This CDR3 has 16 residues. Germline-derived CDR1 and CDR2 are SQVTM and ANQGSEA. With 6 bases clipped from V and 2 bases from J, the junction kept 12 bases outside the gene matches. CDR3 region: CSVSGTGVALNTEAFF. Here the CDR3 DNA reads TGCAGCGTCTCCGGGACAGGGGTCGCGTTAAACACTGAAGCTTTCTTT.

The rearrangement links TRBV6-5 to TRBJ1-1, with TRBD1 matching 7 bases. Trimming at V came to 8 bases and at J to 3 bases, leaving 9 bases not matched to a gene. There are 14 residues in the CDR3. CDR1 and CDR2 (germline): MNHEY, SVGAGI. Here the CDR3 reads CASGETGVYTEAFF. For the CDR3, the DNA is TGTGCCAGCGGAGAAACAGGGGTTTACACTGAAGCTTTCTTT.

This sequence joins TRBV24-1 and TRBJ1-1; 7 positions agree with TRBD1. This CDR3 spans 19 amino acids. The germline V gene has CDR1 KGHDR and CDR2 SFDVKD. The ends lost 5 bases at V and 5 bases at J; junction bases unmatched: 22. CDR3 coding DNA: TGTGCCACCAGTGCCCGACCGGCACAGGGGCAAACCAGGAAAACTGAAGCTTTCTTT. It specifies CATSARPAQGQTRKTEAFF.

This chain uses TRBV5-1 with TRBJ1-4; 7 nucleotides align to TRBD1. The V gene's germline CDR1 is SGHRS and CDR2 YFSETQ. This CDR3 is built from 15 residues. After removal of 4 bases from V and 3 bases from J, the junction contained 6 bases not matched to a gene. DNA of the CDR3: TGCGCCAGCAGCATGCAGGGACAGTCTAATGAAAAACTGTTTTTT. Amino acid sequence: CASSMQGQSNEKLFF.

This chain's CDR3 is CASSLEGATEAFF. As DNA, the CDR3 is TGTGCCAGCAGCTTAGAGGGGGCCACTGAAGCTTTCTTT. The genes are TRBV7-8 and TRBJ1-1; 7 positions match TRBD1. Per germline, CDR1 SGHVS and CDR2 FQNEAQ. Trimming at V came to 1 base and at J to 4 bases, leaving 0 bases not matched to a gene. This CDR3 has 13 amino acids.

The gene calls are TRBV7-2 and TRBJ2-7; perhaps TRBD2 as D (6 bases). CDR3 length: 15 residues. V was shortened by 0 bases and J by 5 bases, with 14 bases between the two germline ends. Germline V gene sequence: CDR1 SGHTA, CDR2 FQGNSA. DNA for the CDR3: TGTGCCAGCAGCTTAGCGCTGTGGCGGGGTAACGAGCAGTACTTC. It translates to CASSLALWRGNEQYF.

This clone has only one observation. The rearrangement joins TRBV6-1 to TRBJ2-2; possible D gene TRBD1, 5 bases. CDR3 length equals 19 residues. V lost 2 bases, J lost 0 bases, and 19 bases lay in between. Per the germline V gene, CDR1 is MNHNS and CDR2 is SASEGT. The CDR3 sequence: CASSEIFFVGRANTGELFF. Written as DNA, the CDR3 is TGTGCCAGCAGTGAAATTTTTTTTGTTGGCAGGGCGAACACCGGGGAGCTGTTTTTT.

Written as DNA, the CDR3 is TGTGCCAGCTGTGTCCGGGGTGCCGATGAAAAACTGTTTTTT. It encodes CASCVRGADEKLFF. The chain recombines TRBV2 with TRBJ1-4; D gene ambiguous. This CDR3 contains 14 residues. V was clipped by 8 bases and J by 6 bases, with 16 bases between them. Germline CDR1 and CDR2: SNHLY and FYNNEI. Together with reference TRBV2 and TRBJ1-4, the CDR3 gives the full variable domain: EPEVTQTPSHQVTQMGQEVILRCVPISNHLYFYWYRQILGQKVEFLVSFYNNEISEKSEIFDDQFSVERPDGSNFTLKIRSTKLEDSAMYFCASCVRGADEKLFFGSGTQLSVL.

The chain is built from TRBV9 and TRBJ2-7, with D tentatively TRBD2 (6 bases). The V gene lost 4 bases and the J gene lost 3 bases, with 14 bases spanning the gap. This CDR3 is built from 14 residues. Germline V gene lookup returns CDR1 SGDLS and CDR2 YYNGEE. For the CDR3, the DNA is TGTGCCAGCAGCCAGACGGGACTCAGCTACGAGCAGTACTTC. Amino acids: CASSQTGLSYEQYF.